The entry below describes one T cell receptor beta chain. This sample was included in a study of beta chain features in type 1 diabetes. As every portion of the isolated RNA was reverse transcribed, the sequencing read expressed TCRB transcripts. Some clones are missing from TCRdb's copy, which holds only in-frame ones; the method was immunoSEQ multiplex PCR. The sample records hundreds of thousands of clones, 15% being singletons. This CDR3 spans 14 amino acids. Losses at the gene ends were 1 base for V and 8 bases for J; bases not matched to a gene: 5. Looked up from germline, CDR1 is SGHTA and CDR2 is FQGNSA.

The chain has TRBV7-2 and TRBJ1-2; 9 bases line up with TRBD1. The material sequenced was naive CD4+ T cells from blood. This receptor was taken from a young man in good health. The CDR3 region is CASSLGQTGGGYTF. DNA for the CDR3: TGTGCCAGCAGCTTAGGGCAAACAGGGGGCGGCTACACCTTC.